This TCR beta chain derives from a study of T-cell memory formation after mild COVID-19. 5'RACE primed from the constant segment yielded TCR alpha and TCR beta cDNA libraries bearing sample barcodes and UMIs. TCRdb itself ran the 5' RACE reads through MiXCR, one entry per CDR3 protein. This table has around 390,000 distinct CDR3 sequences, about 15% appearing once. CDR3 length equals 14 residues. In germline, CDR1 is SNHLY, CDR2 FYNNEI. V was clipped by 2 bases and J by 4 bases, with 6 bases between them. Sequencing was carried out using PBMCs or a T cell subset sorted from them (not recorded which). The TCR comes from a man between 18 and 35 years old who had mild COVID-19 (a few samples of this study predate the infection). Cell type and time point are not known. The chain links TRBV2 to TRBJ2-6, with D maybe TRBD1 (5 bases). The CDR3 region has the DNA TGTGCCAGCAGTGAAAACAGGGGGGCCAACGTCCTGACTTTC. Protein sequence: CASSENRGANVLTF.